The 23 T cell receptor beta chains given below trace back to one sample, sequenced in a study of blood T cells in healthy people across ages. The second PCR ran about 6 to 12 cycles with a sample-barcoded 5' primer and J-beta primers. TCRdb re-called the 5' RACE reads with MiXCR, one entry per CDR3 protein. This sample has around 850,000 distinct CDR3 sequences; under 40% occur once, and the top ten carry 10% to 15%. The material sequenced was blood. These receptors originate from a man younger than 35 in good health.

The gene calls are TRBV29-1 and TRBJ1-4; D is unresolved. Germline V gene sequence: CDR1 SQVTM, CDR2 ANQGSEA. V dropped 7 bases and J dropped 3 bases, with 6 bases sitting between them. The CDR3 is 11 amino acids. CDR3 residues: CSGQSNEKLFF. The DNA for the CDR3 is TGCAGCGGGCAGTCTAATGAAAAACTGTTTTTT.

This clonotype was seen more than once but under ten times. The genes are TRBV11-2 and TRBJ2-4, with 8 bases lining up with TRBD1. V trimming: 5 bases; J trimming: 0 bases; junction bases outside the gene matches: 12. From germline, CDR1 is SGHAT and CDR2 FQNNGV. The length of the CDR3 is 18 residues. CDR3 amino acids: CASSAGQEKGLAKNIQYF. CDR3 DNA sequence: TGTGCCAGCAGCGCGGGACAGGAAAAAGGGCTAGCCAAAAACATTCAGTACTTC. The full variable domain, with the rest looked up from reference TRBV11-2 and TRBJ2-4, is EAGVAQSPRYKIIEKRQSVAFWCNPISGHATLYWYQQILGQGPKLLIQFQNNGVVDDSQLPKDRFSAERLKGVDSTLKIQPAKLEDSAVYLCASSAGQEKGLAKNIQYFGAGTRLSVL.

This clonotype has more than one count but fewer than ten. V gene TRBV10-3 combines with J gene TRBJ2-1; D may be TRBD2 (7 bases). Deletions cut 5 bases from V and 0 bases from J, with 17 bases between. The germline V gene encodes CDR1 ENHRY and CDR2 SYGVKD. CDR3 length equals 17 residues. The CDR3: CAISPAEGGASYNEQFF. CDR3 DNA sequence: TGTGCCATCAGTCCCGCGGAAGGGGGGGCCTCCTACAATGAGCAGTTCTTC.

The V call is TRBV12-3 or TRBV12-4, the J call TRBJ2-3, with 7 positions matching TRBD2. The V segment lost 3 bases and the J segment 4 bases; nucleotides outside the gene matches: 4. CDR3 length: 14 amino acids. CDR3 in DNA: TGTGCCAGCAGTTTTGGGACTACCGCAGATACGCAGTATTTT. Amino acid sequence: CASSFGTTADTQYF.

The chain recombines TRBV20-1 with TRBJ2-3; D unclear. This CDR3 has 15 amino acids. Between the trimmed V and J ends, which lost 5 bases and 2 bases, there was a span of 17 bases. Germline CDR1 and CDR2: DFQATT and SNEGSKA (reference sequence). The CDR3: CSAPPTGPNTDTQYF. DNA for the CDR3: TGCAGTGCTCCTCCGACTGGCCCAAACACAGATACGCAGTATTTT.

This clonotype was recorded a few times. The V and J genes are TRBV20-1 and TRBJ2-3; no reliable D call. Germline V CDR1 and CDR2: DFQATT, SNEGSKA (reference sequence). This CDR3 comprises 8 residues. In DNA form, the CDR3 reads TGCAGCACAGATACGCAGTATTTT. The encoded protein is CSTDTQYF.

The rearrangement links TRBV25-1 to TRBJ2-5; D remains unclear. The ends were cut back, 3 bases at V and 5 bases at J, with 13 bases in the middle. CDR1 and CDR2 (germline): MGHDK, SYGVNS. The CDR3 covers 14 residues. The CDR3 DNA reads TGTGCCAGCAGTGACTCTAGGACGGTGGAGACCCAGTACTTC. It yields the protein CASSDSRTVETQYF.

The rearrangement joins TRBV5-5 to TRBJ2-7, with 7 bases aligning to TRBD1. Germline CDR1 and CDR2: SGHKS and YYEKEE (reference sequence). The CDR3 has 12 amino acids. The junction had 4 bases not matched to a gene; V was cut back by 5 bases and J by 5 bases. CDR3: CASRSRGNEQYF. The CDR3 coding sequence is TGTGCCAGCAGGTCCAGGGGGAACGAGCAGTACTTC.

The chain has TRBV6-2 or TRBV6-3 and TRBJ2-3; 11 bases are shared with TRBD2. The V and J ends lost 8 bases and 2 bases, in that order; junction bases with no gene match: 3. The CDR3 covers 14 residues. Per germline, CDR1 MNHEY and CDR2 SVGEGT. Here the CDR3 reads CASVAGGPTDTQYF. CDR3 sequence (DNA): TGTGCCAGCGTAGCGGGGGGGCCCACAGATACGCAGTATTTT.

As regards this clonotype: Possible read error: a much larger clone is one base away. The chain combines TRBV7-8 with TRBJ2-1, with D perhaps matching TRBD2 (6 bases). This CDR3 region has 15 residues. CDR1 SGHVS and CDR2 FQNEAQ come from the germline V gene. For the CDR3, the DNA is TGTGCCATCAGCTTTGGGGACGGGGGCTACAATGAGCAGTTCTTC. Amino acid sequence: CAISFGDGGYNEQFF.

A few counts support this clonotype. This chain joins TRBV7-9 and TRBJ2-1; D possibly corresponds to TRBD2 (5 bases). V lost 3 bases and J lost 5, with 11 bases in between. The germline CDR1 and CDR2 sequences are SEHNR and FQNEAQ (reference sequence). CDR3 length: 14 residues. This CDR3 reads CASSFRGLNNEQFF. The CDR3 DNA sequence: TGTGCCAGCAGCTTTCGGGGTTTGAACAATGAGCAGTTCTTC.

V usage is TRBV20-1 and J usage is TRBJ1-4; 7 bases match TRBD1. The germline gives CDR1 DFQATT, CDR2 SNEGSKA (reference sequence). The CDR3 spans 16 residues. Germline trimming cut 0 bases from V and 10 bases from J; bases unmatched to any gene: 14. The CDR3 bases are TGCAGTGCTAGAGATCTTAGGGATCCGGGACAGCGAAAACTGTTTTTT. Translating it yields CSARDLRDPGQRKLFF.

This clonotype was found a few times. The V and J genes are TRBV7-2 and TRBJ1-5; no reliable D call. The germline V and J ends were trimmed by 2 bases and 5 bases, with 4 bases remaining between them. The CDR3 loop spans 12 amino acids. CDR1 SGHTA and CDR2 FQGNSA come from the germline V gene. CDR3 DNA sequence: TGTGCCAGCAGCTTATTCGATCAGCCCCAGCATTTT. It translates to CASSLFDQPQHF.

The chain carries TRBV9 and TRBJ2-3; 10 bases line up with TRBD1. The V gene's germline CDR1 is SGDLS and CDR2 YYNGEE. The CDR3 is 17 amino acids. V shed 4 bases, J shed 0 bases, and the junction held 8 bases outside the gene matches. The CDR3 loop is CASSPRDRGGSTDTQYF. The CDR3 DNA follows: TGTGCCAGCAGCCCCCGGGACAGGGGTGGAAGCACAGATACGCAGTATTTT.

The CDR3 sequence: CSANPLHQPYGYTF. The CDR3 coding sequence is TGCAGTGCTAACCCTTTACATCAGCCCTATGGCTACACCTTC. The chain carries TRBV20-1 and TRBJ1-2; unclear D gene. Trimming removed 4 bases at V and 4 bases at J, with 16 bases between. Germline assignment: CDR1 DFQATT and CDR2 SNEGSKA (reference sequence). The CDR3 has 14 amino acids.

The chain couples TRBV28 to TRBJ2-1; D not certain. Germline loops: CDR1 MDHEN, CDR2 SYDVKM. The CDR3 totals 13 residues. With 3 bases removed from V and 6 bases from J, the gap between germline ends came to 9 bases. The CDR3 loop is CASSFLSGNEQFF. The CDR3 DNA is TGTGCCAGCAGTTTTCTATCGGGCAATGAGCAGTTCTTC.

DNA for the CDR3: TGCAGCGTTGAAGGGGGTCGAGCGGGTTATGGCTACACCTTC. Protein: CSVEGGRAGYGYTF. This chain joins TRBV29-1 and TRBJ1-2; D is ambiguous. Germline V CDR1 and CDR2: SQVTM, ANQGSEA. Trimming took 1 base from V and 5 from J, leaving 14 bases between them. The CDR3 sequence is 14 residues long.

This clonotype was seen only a few times. The chain carries TRBV4-2 and TRBJ2-5, with 8 positions matching TRBD2. The germline V gene encodes CDR1 LGHNA and CDR2 YNFKEQ. V lost 1 base and J lost 1; bases outside the gene matches: 11. The CDR3 loop spans 18 amino acids. The CDR3: CASSQGQSGSGGQETQYF. In nucleotides, the CDR3 is TGTGCCAGCAGCCAAGGGCAAAGCGGGAGTGGGGGCCAAGAGACCCAGTACTTC.

The rearrangement uses TRBV27 and TRBJ1-6, with a weak D call TRBD1 (6 bases). The CDR3 extends over 16 amino acids. Germline loops: CDR1 MNHEY, CDR2 SMNVEV (reference sequence). V gave up 3 bases and J gave up 3 bases, with 12 bases separating them. CDR3 sequence reads: CASSFRDIVYNSPLHF. The CDR3, as DNA: TGTGCCAGCAGTTTTCGGGACATAGTCTATAATTCACCCCTCCACTTT.

This clonotype was recorded many times. The chain combines TRBV7-9 with TRBJ2-5; a weak D match, TRBD2 (6 bases). This CDR3 is built from 13 residues. Germline CDR1 is SEHNR and CDR2 is FQNEAQ (reference sequence). V was clipped by 11 bases and J by 3 bases, with 16 bases between them. The CDR3 region has the DNA TGTGCCGCCGGGAGTAGCGGAGAAGAGACCCAGTACTTC. Protein: CAAGSSGEETQYF.

The table lists this clonotype with a few counts. The chain has TRBV12-3 or TRBV12-4 and TRBJ1-4; D is unresolved. The V end lost 3 bases, the J end lost 10 bases, and 21 bases lay between the germline ends. This CDR3 has 16 residues. The DNA of the CDR3 is TGTGCCAGCAGTTTTGGTCGAATCCCTGGCCCTCGAAAACTGTTTTTT. Encoded protein: CASSFGRIPGPRKLFF.

V gene TRBV4-3 combines with J gene TRBJ2-3, with D perhaps given as TRBD1 or TRBD2 (5 bases each). The CDR3 contains 16 residues. Trimming removed 3 bases at V and 2 bases at J, with 15 bases between. Germline assignment: CDR1 LGHNA and CDR2 YSLEER. The CDR3 DNA is TGCGCCAGCAGCCAGGGAAAACGGGGACCCACAGATACGCAGTATTTT. Residues: CASSQGKRGPTDTQYF.

This chain connects TRBV20-1 to TRBJ2-2; possibly TRBD2 for D (6 bases). Trimming pared 1 base from V and 5 bases from J, leaving 20 bases between. The CDR3 loop spans 17 amino acids. Germline V gene data show CDR1 as DFQATT and CDR2 as SNEGSKA (reference sequence). The CDR3 loop reads CSARAALGGTGTGELFF. CDR3 sequence (DNA): TGCAGTGCTAGAGCGGCCCTAGGCGGGACGGGGACCGGGGAGCTGTTTTTT.